Included here is one T cell receptor (beta chain) sequence, with context. Sequencing was performed with immunoSEQ multiplex PCR; in TCRdb, only in-frame clones are kept and a portion is missing. The sample lists over 60,000 clones, about 96% occurring once. This sample is part of a study of T cell changes during pregnancy in multiple sclerosis. Germline assignment: CDR1 LNHDA and CDR2 SQIVND (reference sequence). This CDR3 has 15 amino acids. Trimming shortened V by 5 bases and J by 6 bases, and 17 bases separated the two germline ends. The specimen comprised CD8+ T cells from peripheral blood mononuclear cells, sampled after pregnancy. The sequence was collected from a female donor with multiple sclerosis, enrolled in a pregnancy study. The chain carries TRBV19 and TRBJ2-1, with D hard to call. The CDR3 region has the DNA TGTGCCAGTAGTGCAACCAACGGAGTCCCCAATGAGCAGTTCTTC. Its translation is CASSATNGVPNEQFF.